The clone carrying this T cell receptor beta chain was seen repeatedly, ten times or more. Its antigen is undetermined. These data belong to a study of T cells after yellow fever vaccination. At the level of the study: Low-cell-number fractions underwent preparation using SMART-Seq v4 Ultra Low Input.

They built TCR cDNA with 5'RACE template switching, a step that put in a universal primer site and UMIs. From the 5' RACE reads, TCRdb called clonotypes with MiXCR, one entry per CDR3 protein. The sample shows 100,000 to 150,000 distinct CDR3 sequences, around 7.7% of them seen only once. Trimming took 0 bases from V and 1 from J, leaving 13 bases between them. There are 17 residues in the CDR3. CDR1 is LNHDA, CDR2 SQIVND, per germline (reference sequence). General study results and limits: A large majority of primary-vaccination clones showed up again after the booster (96% CD4, about 87% CD8). A weaker but faster secondary response was observed, peaking on day 5 versus 15.

This TCR was sampled from a man between 18 and 29 years old who received the YFV17D yellow fever vaccine. Source: CD4+ T cells sorted from PBMCs, taken roughly 10 days after the first yellow fever vaccination. The chain is built from TRBV19 and TRBJ1-5, with D possibly TRBD1 on 5 matching bases. The chain's CDR3 is CASSIEGGSWSNQPQHF. The DNA for the CDR3 is TGTGCCAGTAGTATAGAGGGGGGTTCGTGGAGCAATCAGCCCCAGCATTTT.